These T cell receptor beta chains were read from a single sample in a study of long-term antiretroviral therapy in people with HIV. Assay used: immunoSEQ multiplex PCR; TCRdb lists only in-frame clones, some missing. Among 45,000 or so clones listed, over 90% were seen once. This sample comprised unsorted PBMCs, obtained 3.7 years after starting antiretroviral therapy. These receptors originate from a woman between 45 and 60 years old with HIV. Both conserved end residues are part of each CDR3. A D gene is named only where the DNA matches it firmly. Part of the rows lack a size; the others show once, few, many or a class for expanded clones.

D,V,J,size,CDR3,DNA
NA,TRBV6-5,TRBJ1-5,NA,CASSYSRRGDKPQHF,TGTGCCAGCAGTTACTCTAGGAGGGGGGACAAGCCCCAGCATTTT
TRBD1,TRBV11-1,TRBJ1-1,NA,CASSPWTGADNTEAFF,TGTGCCAGCAGCCCATGGACAGGAGCCGATAACACTGAAGCTTTCTTT
NA,TRBV4-1,TRBJ1-4,NA,CASSQERRSGDATNEKLFF,TGCGCCAGCAGCCAAGAGAGACGCTCCGGGGATGCAACTAATGAAAAACTGTTTTTT
NA,TRBV9,TRBJ2-7,once,CASATAAASYEQYF,TGTGCCAGCGCCACCGCGGCAGCTTCCTACGAGCAGTACTTC
TRBD1,TRBV7-8,TRBJ1-3,NA,CASSLLSFGTGASGNTIYF,TGTGCCAGCAGCTTATTATCCTTCGGGACAGGCGCCTCTGGAAACACCATATATTTT
NA,TRBV7-2,TRBJ1-2,once,CASSLGAGISYTF,TGTGCCAGCAGCTTAGGGGCAGGGATAAGCTACACCTTC
NA,TRBV5-1,TRBJ1-1,NA,CASSLGQGPTEAFF,TGCGCCAGCAGCTTGGGGCAGGGCCCAACTGAAGCTTTCTTT
TRBD1,TRBV5-1,TRBJ2-1,once,CASSFGTGGNEQFF,TGCGCCAGCAGCTTTGGGACAGGGGGGAATGAGCAGTTCTTC
TRBD1,TRBV6-1,TRBJ1-4,NA,CASSNRGYNEKLFF,TGTGCCAGCAGCAACAGGGGATATAATGAAAAACTGTTTTTT
TRBD1,TRBV7-2,TRBJ1-4,NA,CASSSPGQTNEKLFF,TGTGCCAGCAGCTCACCGGGACAGACGAATGAAAAACTGTTTTTT
NA,TRBV30,TRBJ1-2,NA,CAWSKPQGFNYGYTF,TGTGCCTGGAGTAAACCCCAGGGGTTTAACTATGGCTACACCTTC
TRBD1,TRBV5-6,TRBJ2-1,NA,CASSAGGQSSYNEQFF,TGTGCCAGCAGCGCTGGGGGACAGAGCTCCTACAATGAGCAGTTCTTC
TRBD1,TRBV19,TRBJ2-1,once,CASSTEGQGAYNEQFF,TGTGCCAGTAGTACGGAGGGACAGGGGGCCTACAATGAGCAGTTCTTC
TRBD1,TRBV10-1,TRBJ1-1,few,CASRVGGENTEAFF,TGCGCCAGCAGAGTAGGGGGCGAGAACACTGAAGCTTTCTTT
NA,TRBV4-2,TRBJ2-7,medium-sized,CASSQGRQVERYF,TGTGCCAGCAGCCAAGGTCGACAGGTTGAACGGTACTTC
NA,TRBV5-8,TRBJ2-7,NA,CASSISYEQYF,TGTGCCAGCAGCATCTCCTACGAGCAGTACTTC
NA,TRBV15,TRBJ2-3,once,CATSRDGASTDTQYF,TGTGCCACCAGCAGAGATGGGGCCAGCACAGATACGCAGTATTTT
NA,TRBV7-9,TRBJ1-2,NA,CASSLREPGGYTF,TGTGCCAGCAGCTTACGAGAACCGGGGGGCTACACCTTC
NA,TRBV7-3,TRBJ2-1,NA,CASSLETGNEQFF,TGTGCCAGCAGCTTGGAGACGGGGAATGAGCAGTTCTTC
NA,TRBV29-1,TRBJ2-3,NA,CSVDPDHTDTQYF,TGCAGCGTTGATCCGGACCACACAGATACGCAGTATTTT
NA,TRBV7-9,TRBJ1-1,NA,CASSPRGGRMDTEAFF,TGTGCCAGCAGCCCCCGTGGGGGAAGGATGGACACTGAAGCTTTCTTT
NA,TRBV9,TRBJ1-6,NA,CASSSRTRNSPLHF,TGTGCCAGCAGCTCTAGGACCCGGAATTCACCCCTCCACTTT
NA,TRBV27,TRBJ1-1,NA,CASNSILSNTEAFF,TGTGCCAGCAATTCTATTTTATCAAACACTGAAGCTTTCTTT
TRBD1,TRBV5-4,TRBJ2-7,NA,CASSAIPGQGYEQYF,TGTGCCAGCAGCGCGATTCCGGGACAGGGGTACGAGCAGTACTTC
NA,TRBV6-6,TRBJ1-5,NA,CASSILPGQSNQPQHF,TGTGCCAGCAGTATCTTGCCAGGACAGAGCAATCAGCCCCAGCATTTT
NA,TRBV11-2,TRBJ2-3,NA,CASSRVPSLDTDTQYF,TGTGCCAGCAGTCGGGTTCCCTCGCTCGACACAGATACGCAGTATTTT
NA,TRBV6-1,TRBJ1-2,NA,CASSEIGLLNYGYTF,TGTGCCAGCAGTGAAATCGGATTACTCAACTATGGCTACACCTTC
NA,TRBV7-3,TRBJ2-1,NA,CASSIDRYSYNEQFF,TGTGCCAGCAGCATCGACAGGTACTCCTACAATGAGCAGTTCTTC
NA,TRBV27,TRBJ1-5,NA,CASSPRFGNQPQHF,TGTGCCAGCAGTCCCCGGTTTGGCAATCAGCCCCAGCATTTT
NA,TRBV7-6,TRBJ2-2,NA,CASSPTSGNTGELFF,TGTGCCAGCAGCCCAACATCGGGGAACACCGGGGAGCTGTTTTTT
NA,TRBV7-3,TRBJ2-2,NA,CASSQGWGGTGELFF,TGTGCCAGCAGCCAGGGATGGGGAGGCACCGGGGAGCTGTTTTTT
NA,TRBV7-2,TRBJ2-7,NA,CASSPRGDPYYEQYF,TGTGCCAGCAGCCCACGGGGAGATCCATACTACGAGCAGTACTTC
NA,TRBV5-1,TRBJ2-7,NA,CASSLSPGPSYEQYF,TGCGCCAGCAGCTTGTCGCCGGGGCCTTCCTACGAGCAGTACTTC
NA,TRBV7-8,TRBJ2-7,NA,CASSLSPNRGGYEQYF,TGTGCCAGCAGCTTAAGTCCCAACAGGGGGGGGTACGAGCAGTACTTC
TRBD1,TRBV6-1,TRBJ1-2,NA,CASSETGPYGYTF,TGTGCCAGCAGTGAGACAGGGCCCTATGGCTACACCTTC
NA,TRBV4-1,TRBJ2-3,NA,CASSLNTLSTDTQYF,TGCGCCAGCAGCCTCAACACACTCAGCACAGATACGCAGTATTTT
TRBD1,TRBV5-8,TRBJ1-5,NA,CASSIDRVINQPQHF,TGTGCCAGCAGCATCGACAGGGTTATTAATCAGCCCCAGCATTTT
NA,TRBV5-1,TRBJ2-7,NA,CASSFQGEPYEQYF,TGCGCCAGCAGCTTCCAGGGTGAACCCTACGAGCAGTACTTC
NA,TRBV4-3,TRBJ2-5,NA,CASSQTRAQETQYF,TGCGCCAGCAGCCAAACGAGGGCACAAGAGACCCAGTACTTC
TRBD1,TRBV7-9,TRBJ1-2,NA,CASSDGTGVYGYTF,TGTGCCAGCAGCGATGGGACAGGAGTTTATGGCTACACCTTC
TRBD1,TRBV6-1,TRBJ1-1,NA,CASSEAPWRGRPLNTEAFF,TGTGCCAGCAGTGAAGCGCCATGGAGGGGGCGCCCCCTGAACACTGAAGCTTTCTTT
NA,TRBV14,TRBJ2-2,NA,CASSQAGLISTGELFF,TGTGCCAGCAGCCAAGCCGGACTTATTAGCACCGGGGAGCTGTTTTTT
NA,TRBV9,TRBJ2-3,NA,CASSVHPLSEVPTDTQYF,TGTGCCAGCAGCGTACACCCCCTTTCGGAGGTCCCCACAGATACGCAGTATTTT
NA,TRBV6-5,TRBJ2-7,once,CASSPDTYEQYF,TGTGCCAGCAGTCCTGACACCTACGAGCAGTACTTC
NA,TRBV6-5,TRBJ1-1,NA,CASSYGGGETEAFF,TGTGCCAGCAGTTACGGAGGAGGGGAGACTGAAGCTTTCTTT